The 31 T cell receptor beta chains listed next were all sequenced from one sample in a study of shared clonotypes between healthy human individuals (dated by TCRdb to the early 2020s). Library preparation was by the immunoSEQ multiplex PCR assay. The source is immuneACCESS, and TCRdb retained only in-frame sequences with V and J called. Part of the clones is not carried over; for the studies checked, unresolved V genes explain less than half of this, and the remainder is unexplained. This sample is represented by roughly 2.2 million clones; 80% to 95% of them were singletons. The top ten clonotypes cover 0.3% to 0.45% of the sample. The sequencing input was naive CD4+ T cells from PBMCs. The sample's cell subset or site label, decoded: CD45RA+ positively selected. These TCRs come from a man younger than 30 in good health. Some clones in this sample may be carry-over from other donors' samples.

The chain uses TRBV18 and TRBJ2-3; 10 nucleotides match TRBD1. J gave up 1 base and V 1 base, and 8 bases lay outside the gene matches. The germline gives CDR1 KGHSH, CDR2 LQKENI. This CDR3 has 18 residues. CDR3 in amino acids: CASSPHRQGALGTDTQYF. Here the CDR3 DNA reads TGTGCCAGCTCACCACATAGACAGGGGGCGTTAGGCACAGATACGCAGTATTTT.

The chain carries TRBV15 and TRBJ2-2; no clear D gene. The V gene lost 0 bases and the J gene lost 5 bases, with 10 bases spanning the gap. This CDR3 has 15 amino acids. CDR1 is LNHNV, CDR2 YYDKDF, per germline (reference sequence). CDR3 coding DNA: TGTGCCACCAGCAGAGATCGAAGGGTTACCGGGGAGCTGTTTTTT. Translated, it gives CATSRDRRVTGELFF.

On this clone: The same CDR3 is also encoded by other DNA sequences in this sample. The gene calls are TRBV19 and TRBJ2-2; 8 bases are a match to TRBD2. V lost 3 bases and J lost 4; bases outside the gene matches: 4. The V gene's germline CDR1 is LNHDA and CDR2 SQIVND (reference sequence). This CDR3 has 15 amino acids. CDR3 nucleotide sequence: TGTGCCAGTAGTATCGGGCTAGCGGGCACCGGGGAGCTGTTTTTT. This sequence encodes CASSIGLAGTGELFF.

A note on this clone: Distinct nucleotide sequences in the sample also encode this CDR3. The J gene is TRBJ2-3, the V gene TRBV5-1; D is possibly TRBD1 or TRBD2 (5 bases each). Germline-derived CDR1 and CDR2 are SGHRS and YFSETQ. V was cut by 4 bases and J by 1 base, with 10 bases left in between. The CDR3 extends over 14 amino acids. The CDR3 sequence: CASSEGQGTDTQYF. CDR3 nucleotide sequence: TGCGCCAGCAGCGAGGGGCAGGGCACAGATACGCAGTATTTT.

J is TRBJ2-1 and V is TRBV7-8, with TRBD2 matching over 9 bases. After removal of 6 bases from V and 0 bases from J, the junction contained 9 bases not matched to a gene. This CDR3 spans 17 amino acids. Germline lookup yields CDR1 SGHVS and CDR2 FQNEAQ. The CDR3 here is CASSFNRSGSSYNEQFF. CDR3 nucleotides: TGTGCCAGCAGTTTCAACCGTAGCGGGAGCTCCTACAATGAGCAGTTCTTC.

This clone was found once. CDR3 sequence: CASSLSRWEINEQFF. The CDR3 bases are TGTGCCAGCAGCTTGTCGAGATGGGAGATCAATGAGCAGTTCTTC. The chain uses TRBV7-3 and TRBJ2-1; tentative D call: TRBD2 (5 bases). With 3 bases removed from V and 6 bases from J, the gap between germline ends came to 15 bases. The CDR3 spans 15 residues. In germline, CDR1 is SGHTA, CDR2 FQGTGA.

The gene calls are TRBV7-9 and TRBJ1-3; no firm D call. In germline, CDR1 is SEHNR, CDR2 FQNEAQ (reference sequence). The CDR3 is 15 amino acids. The V gene lost 6 bases and the J gene lost 0 bases, with 12 bases spanning the gap. This CDR3 reads CASSPRVSSGNTIYF. CDR3 in DNA: TGTGCCAGCAGTCCCCGGGTAAGCTCTGGAAACACCATATATTTT.

This clone was picked up a small number of times. The chain couples TRBV5-1 to TRBJ1-1; D is undetermined. V lost 5 bases, J lost 3 bases, and 11 bases lay in between. The CDR3 loop spans 13 amino acids. Germline V gene sequence: CDR1 SGHRS, CDR2 YFSETQ. CDR3: CASRFAEDTEAFF. DNA of the CDR3: TGCGCCAGCAGGTTCGCGGAGGACACTGAAGCTTTCTTT.

This chain links TRBV7-8 with TRBJ1-5, with D unclear. Trimming removed 4 bases from V and 0 bases from J, with 13 bases in between. Germline CDR1 is SGHVS and CDR2 is FQNEAQ. This CDR3 contains 16 residues. In DNA, the CDR3 is TGTGCCAGCAGCTCTAATGGAGTATATAGCAATCAGCCCCAGCATTTT. Its translation is CASSSNGVYSNQPQHF.

This clone has just one count. The CDR3 protein is CASSQGQGKIGYTF. In nucleotides, the CDR3 is TGCGCCAGCAGCCAAGGACAGGGAAAGATTGGCTACACCTTC. The V gene is TRBV5-1, the J gene TRBJ1-2; TRBD1 matches at 8 bases. Trimming at V came to 4 bases and at J to 7 bases, leaving 9 bases not matched to a gene. CDR3 size: 14 residues. The germline CDR1 and CDR2 sequences are SGHRS and YFSETQ.

Worth noting for this clone: This same CDR3 is encoded by further DNA sequences in the sample. The rearrangement links TRBV15 to TRBJ2-6; TRBD2 matches 8 bases. Germline loops: CDR1 LNHNV, CDR2 YYDKDF (reference sequence). The CDR3 covers 16 residues. With V trimmed by 8 bases and J by 1 base, 7 bases remained unmatched. CDR3 residues: CATSRGGASGANVLTF. The CDR3 DNA sequence: TGTGCCACCTCCCGGGGGGGCGCATCTGGGGCCAACGTCCTGACTTTC. The full variable domain, rest sourced from reference TRBV15 and TRBJ2-6, is DAMVIQNPRYQVTQFGKPVTLSCSQTLNHNVMYWYQQKSSQAPKLLFHYYDKDFNNEADTPDNFQSRRPNTSFCFLDIRSPGLGDTAMYLCATSRGGASGANVLTFGAGSRLTVL.

The CDR3 nucleotides are TGTGCCAGTAGTATCCCGACGGGTCCCAAAAACATTCAGTACTTC. Protein: CASSIPTGPKNIQYF. J is TRBJ2-4 and V is TRBV19; D is ambiguous. Trimming cost V 3 bases and J 2 bases, with 11 bases left between them. From germline, CDR1 is LNHDA and CDR2 SQIVND (reference sequence). The CDR3 extends over 15 amino acids.

V and J are TRBV6-4 and TRBJ2-1; D not resolved. Trimming removed 6 bases at V and 10 bases at J, with 19 bases between. The germline gives CDR1 MRHNA, CDR2 SNTAGT. This CDR3 comprises 14 residues. The CDR3 spells CASSELYRDREQFF. The CDR3 nucleotides read TGTGCCAGCAGCGAACTTTATAGAGACCGAGAGCAGTTCTTC.

The rearrangement links TRBV6-1 to TRBJ2-7, with 8 nucleotides matching TRBD2. Germline V gene sequence: CDR1 MNHNS, CDR2 SASEGT. V was pared by 1 base and J by 1 base, with 3 bases of the junction left unmatched. The CDR3 is 15 residues long. The CDR3 DNA follows: TGTGCCAGCAGTGAAGGACTAGCGCGTTCCTACGAGCAGTACTTC. Amino acids: CASSEGLARSYEQYF.

The V and J genes are TRBV27 and TRBJ1-2; no definite D call. The CDR3 is 15 residues long. Germline values: CDR1 MNHEY, CDR2 SMNVEV (reference sequence). Deletions cut 8 bases from V and 2 bases from J, with 18 bases between. The CDR3, as DNA: TGTGCCAGCTCCCCCTCGCGGCACGCCAACTATGGCTACACCTTC. Protein product: CASSPSRHANYGYTF.

The rearrangement joins TRBV5-1 to TRBJ1-1; perhaps TRBD1 as D (5 bases). Germline V gene data show CDR1 as SGHRS and CDR2 as YFSETQ. CDR3 length equals 14 residues. Trimming took off 4 bases at V and 3 bases at J, with 13 bases between the two ends. The CDR3 region is CASSPDTGDTEAFF. CDR3 nucleotides: TGCGCCAGCAGCCCGGACACTGGGGACACTGAAGCTTTCTTT.

The chain employs TRBV2 and TRBJ2-2, with 7 nucleotides matching TRBD1. The CDR3 totals 17 residues. J was trimmed by 0 bases and V by 6 bases; bases with no gene match: 10. In germline, CDR1 is SNHLY, CDR2 FYNNEI. In DNA form, the CDR3 reads TGTGCCAGCAGCGACCCGGGACAGAAACCGAACACCGGGGAGCTGTTTTTT. This translates into CASSDPGQKPNTGELFF.

The chain combines TRBV2 with TRBJ1-3; no clear D gene. The CDR3 consists of 14 residues. The V and J ends lost 1 base and 2 bases respectively, with 6 bases between them. In germline, CDR1 is SNHLY, CDR2 FYNNEI. The CDR3 loop is CASSEGPTGNTIYF. The CDR3 nucleotides are TGTGCCAGCAGTGAAGGGCCGACTGGAAACACCATATATTTT.

The chain recombines TRBV28 with TRBJ1-1, with a tentative D call TRBD1 (5 bases). The V end lost 6 bases, the J end lost 6 bases, and 20 bases lay between the germline ends. This CDR3 is 15 amino acids long. Germline CDR1 reads MDHEN; CDR2 reads SYDVKM. CDR3 bases: TGTGCCAGCAGCCGTAACAGTGGGGGTAGGTCTGAAGCTTTCTTT. Amino acids: CASSRNSGGRSEAFF.

V gene TRBV18 combines with J gene TRBJ1-2; the match to TRBD1 covers 8 bases. This CDR3 region has 14 residues. CDR1 and CDR2 (germline): KGHSH, LQKENI. The V segment lost 5 bases and the J segment 0 bases; nucleotides outside the gene matches: 2. The CDR3 region has the DNA TGTGCCAGCTCAATGACAGGGGCTAACTATGGCTACACCTTC. Translated, it gives CASSMTGANYGYTF.

Concerning this clone itself: The identical CDR3 is also encoded by other nucleotide sequences in the sample. This CDR3 reads CSAGGRMNTEAFF. The CDR3 DNA is TGCAGCGCCGGAGGACGGATGAACACTGAAGCTTTCTTT. The chain recombines TRBV29-1 with TRBJ1-1; D not certain. Trimming removed 7 bases at V and 0 bases at J, with 12 bases between. CDR1 and CDR2 from the germline V gene are SQVTM and ANQGSEA. This CDR3 has 13 amino acids.

The rearrangement uses TRBV18 and TRBJ1-2, with TRBD1 identical over 7 bases. Germline assignment: CDR1 KGHSH and CDR2 LQKENI. V shed 2 bases, J shed 5 bases, and the junction held 5 bases outside the gene matches. The CDR3 spans 14 residues. The CDR3 sequence is CASSPMGTAYGYTF. The CDR3 nucleotides are TGTGCCAGCTCACCAATGGGGACAGCGTATGGCTACACCTTC.

The V gene is TRBV19, the J gene TRBJ2-2, with 10 nucleotides matching TRBD2. The CDR3 is made up of 16 amino acids. The germline CDR1 and CDR2 sequences are LNHDA and SQIVND (reference sequence). Trimming cost V 10 bases and J 5 bases; bases outside gene matches: 13. Here the CDR3 reads CATKGSSGSITGELFF. Here the CDR3 DNA reads TGTGCCACTAAGGGATCTAGCGGGAGTATAACCGGGGAGCTGTTTTTT.

The rearrangement links TRBV6-1 to TRBJ1-1; no clear D. CDR3 size: 14 residues. Germline lookup yields CDR1 MNHNS and CDR2 SASEGT. V gave up 6 bases and J gave up 4 bases, with 15 bases separating them. The CDR3, as DNA: TGTGCCAGCAGGGAATTGGACGGTATCACTGAAGCTTTCTTT. It specifies CASRELDGITEAFF.

The chain has TRBV28 and TRBJ1-2; no clear D gene. The CDR3 runs 17 residues. Trimming removed 8 bases from V and 0 bases from J, with 22 bases in between. Germline V lookup: CDR1 MDHEN, CDR2 SYDVKM. The CDR3 loop reads CASPVFRGTGTNYGYTF. In DNA form, the CDR3 reads TGTGCCAGCCCAGTTTTCCGGGGTACGGGAACTAACTATGGCTACACCTTC.

The rearrangement joins TRBV5-8 to TRBJ1-1; D is ambiguous. Germline V gives CDR1 SGHTS, CDR2 YDEGEE. The CDR3 has 13 residues. V lost 6 bases to trimming and J lost 5 bases, with 14 bases between them. CDR3 sequence reads: CASKQDARTEAFF. The CDR3, as DNA: TGTGCCAGCAAGCAAGACGCACGTACTGAAGCTTTCTTT.

The J gene is TRBJ1-4, the V gene TRBV5-6, with unresolved D. Germline values: CDR1 SGHDT, CDR2 YYEEEE. Trimming pared 6 bases from V and 6 bases from J, leaving 18 bases between. The CDR3 has 15 residues. The CDR3 DNA reads TGTGCCAGCAAAAAGTTGAGCGGGGTCCATGAAAAACTGTTTTTT. Its protein product is CASKKLSGVHEKLFF. Full variable domain (missing parts from reference TRBV5-6 and TRBJ1-4): DAGVTQSPTHLIKTRGQQVTLRCSPKSGHDTVSWYQQALGQGPQFIFQYYEEEERQRGNFPDRFSGHQFPNYSSELNVNALLLGDSALYLCASKKLSGVHEKLFFGSGTQLSVL.

This rearrangement joins TRBV11-2 to TRBJ1-2; unclear D gene. V lost 5 bases, J lost 8 bases, and 12 bases lay in between. Germline values: CDR1 SGHAT, CDR2 FQNNGV. This CDR3 is 12 amino acids long. The CDR3: CASSMGPEGYTF. Here the CDR3 DNA reads TGTGCCAGCAGCATGGGTCCGGAGGGCTACACCTTC.

The chain employs TRBV5-1 and TRBJ2-5; 14 bases align to TRBD2. Germline V gene data show CDR1 as SGHRS and CDR2 as YFSETQ. J gave up 5 bases and V 5 bases, and 8 bases lay outside the gene matches. CDR3 size: 16 residues. This chain's CDR3 is CASSSGLAGDAETQYF. The CDR3 coding sequence is TGCGCCAGCAGTTCGGGACTAGCGGGAGACGCGGAGACCCAGTACTTC.

This chain uses TRBV18 with TRBJ2-7; 8 positions match TRBD2. CDR3 size: 23 residues. Germline trimming cut 1 base from V and 0 bases from J; bases unmatched to any gene: 26. CDR1 KGHSH and CDR2 LQKENI come from the germline V gene. This CDR3 reads CASSPLGGDPGVSSGQPSYEQYF. The DNA of the CDR3 is TGTGCCAGCTCACCACTTGGGGGGGACCCAGGGGTATCTAGCGGGCAACCCTCCTACGAGCAGTACTTC.

The chain combines TRBV4-1 with TRBJ1-2; D is uncertain. The V gene lost 0 bases and the J gene lost 4 bases, with 15 bases spanning the gap. This CDR3 is 16 amino acids long. Germline V CDR1 and CDR2: MGHRA, YSYEKL. DNA of the CDR3: TGCGCCAGCAGCCAAGATCCTTTGGGAGGAGTCTATGGCTACACCTTC. It encodes CASSQDPLGGVYGYTF.